A single sample gave rise to the 20 T cell receptor beta chains below, sequenced in a study of T cell responses to AZD1222 COVID-19 vaccine. Produced via immunoSEQ multiplex PCR; TCRdb's table is partial and in-frame only. The repertoire holds under 150,000 clones, with about 90% as singletons. The sample consisted of peripheral blood, taken on day 0 of AZD1222 vaccination. The receptor set was obtained from an adult in good health.

V is TRBV11-2 and J is TRBJ2-5; 9 positions match TRBD2. CDR1 is SGHAT, CDR2 FQNNGV, per germline. V lost 4 bases to trimming and J lost 5 bases; unmatched junction nucleotides: 8. This CDR3 has 15 amino acids. The CDR3: CASSSWREGRETQYF. CDR3 bases: TGTGCCAGCAGCTCCTGGCGGGAGGGTCGGGAGACCCAGTACTTC.

The V call is TRBV12-3 or TRBV12-4, the J call TRBJ2-7; D not resolved. V was pared by 3 bases and J by 5 bases, with 11 bases between. CDR3 size: 13 residues. In DNA form, the CDR3 reads TGTGCCAGCAGTTTCCGTTCCGACCACGAGCAGTACTTC. This translates into CASSFRSDHEQYF.

J is TRBJ1-1 and V is TRBV12-3 or TRBV12-4; a possible D gene is TRBD1 (6 bases). V lost 4 bases and J 3 bases, leaving 9 bases between the germline ends. The CDR3 has 13 amino acids. The CDR3 protein is CASSSEGDTEAFF. The CDR3 region has the DNA TGTGCCAGCAGTTCTGAGGGGGACACTGAAGCTTTCTTT.

The J gene is TRBJ2-3, the V gene TRBV5-1; weak D call: TRBD2 (5 bases). Germline lookup yields CDR1 SGHRS and CDR2 YFSETQ. This CDR3 is 14 amino acids long. The ends were cut back, 0 bases at V and 6 bases at J, with 11 bases in the middle. The CDR3 DNA reads TGCGCCAGCAGCTTGGAGCGGTCGGATGATACGCAGTATTTT. This codes for CASSLERSDDTQYF.

The gene calls are TRBV7-8 and TRBJ1-2; 10 positions match TRBD1. The V segment lost 7 bases and the J segment 5 bases; nucleotides outside the gene matches: 7. The CDR3 runs 14 residues. Per the germline V gene, CDR1 is SGHVS and CDR2 is FQNEAQ. The CDR3 loop reads CASTGDRGNYGYTF. CDR3 coding DNA: TGTGCCAGCACCGGGGACAGGGGCAATTATGGCTACACCTTC.

The V gene is TRBV10-3, the J gene TRBJ1-2; D gene uncertain. The CDR3 extends over 15 amino acids. Trimming shortened V by 0 bases and J by 5 bases, and 13 bases separated the two germline ends. Germline lookup yields CDR1 ENHRY and CDR2 SYGVKD. The CDR3 coding sequence is TGTGCCATCAGTGAGTCAGGAAGTTCCTTTTATGGCTACACCTTC. It codes for CAISESGSSFYGYTF.

V usage is TRBV6-5 and J usage is TRBJ1-2, with D possibly being TRBD1 (5 bases). The germline V gene has CDR1 MNHEY and CDR2 SVGAGI. The CDR3 runs 14 residues. Trimming shortened V by 0 bases and J by 6 bases, and 11 bases separated the two germline ends. The CDR3 loop reads CASSYSYRLNGYTF. The CDR3 DNA is TGTGCCAGCAGTTACTCGTACAGGCTAAATGGCTACACCTTC.

V gene TRBV2 combines with J gene TRBJ1-6, with unresolved D. CDR3 length equals 15 residues. Germline values: CDR1 SNHLY, CDR2 FYNNEI. V lost 1 base to trimming and J lost 6 bases, with 10 bases between them. The CDR3 reads CASSEGVGGNSPLHF. In nucleotides, the CDR3 is TGTGCCAGCAGTGAAGGGGTTGGCGGTAATTCACCCCTCCACTTT.

The chain is built from TRBV24-1 and TRBJ2-7, with D possibly being TRBD2 (5 bases). The germline V and J ends were trimmed by 4 bases and 8 bases, with 14 bases remaining between them. Germline-derived CDR1 and CDR2 are KGHDR and SFDVKD. The CDR3 runs 13 residues. The CDR3 reads CATSDVTRGKQYF. CDR3 bases: TGTGCCACCAGTGACGTGACTCGAGGGAAGCAGTACTTC.

J is TRBJ2-1 and V is TRBV11-2; no definite D call. The CDR3 is 16 residues long. Trimming took 6 bases from V and 4 from J, leaving 19 bases between them. Germline V gene lookup returns CDR1 SGHAT and CDR2 FQNNGV. CDR3 coding DNA: TGTGCCAGCAGTTCCCTGTTGGGGTACATATACAATGAGCAGTTCTTC. Its translation: CASSSLLGYIYNEQFF.

The V call is TRBV19, the J call TRBJ1-2; no clear D gene. This CDR3 has 13 residues. CDR1 and CDR2 (germline): LNHDA, SQIVND (reference sequence). The V and J ends lost 6 bases and 7 bases respectively, with 15 bases between them. CDR3 protein: CASRENTVSGYTF. The DNA of the CDR3 is TGTGCCAGTAGAGAGAACACCGTGAGTGGCTACACCTTC.

This sequence joins TRBV28 and TRBJ1-1; D not certain. Deletions cut 7 bases from V and 0 bases from J, with 9 bases between. From germline, CDR1 is MDHEN and CDR2 SYDVKM. The CDR3 sequence is 13 residues long. The CDR3 loop reads CASNPIVNTEAFF. For the CDR3, the DNA is TGTGCCAGCAACCCAATAGTGAACACTGAAGCTTTCTTT.

The gene calls are TRBV11-1 and TRBJ2-1; unclear D gene. CDR1 is SGHAT, CDR2 FQDESV, per germline (reference sequence). The CDR3 consists of 14 residues. V was pared by 1 base and J by 9 bases, with 13 bases between. Here the CDR3 reads CASSLDPGWGEQFF. CDR3 in DNA: TGTGCCAGCAGCTTAGACCCGGGTTGGGGTGAGCAGTTCTTC.

The DNA for the CDR3 is TGCAGCGCTCCCCGGACAGGGAGTTCCGATACGCAGTATTTT. The encoded protein is CSAPRTGSSDTQYF. The V and J genes are TRBV29-1 and TRBJ2-3, with 8 nucleotides matching TRBD1. Germline CDR1 and CDR2: SQVTM and ANQGSEA. With V trimmed by 7 bases and J by 6 bases, 12 bases remained unmatched. The CDR3 has 14 amino acids.

The chain uses TRBV6-5 and TRBJ2-4, with a possible D match to TRBD1 (6 bases). Trimming shortened V by 7 bases and J by 3 bases, and 10 bases separated the two germline ends. The CDR3 sequence is 13 residues long. CDR1 is MNHEY, CDR2 SVGAGI, per germline. The CDR3 bases are TGTGCCAGCACCACAGGGAACAAAAACATTCAGTACTTC. The encoded protein is CASTTGNKNIQYF.

The chain recombines TRBV19 with TRBJ1-2; D ambiguous. CDR1 and CDR2 from the germline V gene are LNHDA and SQIVND (reference sequence). Trimming removed 5 bases from V and 4 bases from J, with 11 bases in between. The CDR3 contains 13 residues. CDR3 amino acids: CASSADPGYGYTF. CDR3 sequence (DNA): TGTGCCAGTAGTGCGGACCCTGGCTATGGCTACACCTTC.

This rearrangement joins TRBV5-4 to TRBJ1-1; a weak D match, TRBD1 (6 bases). The CDR3 consists of 18 residues. Trimming took off 1 base at V and 1 base at J, with 20 bases between the two ends. The germline V gene encodes CDR1 SGHNT and CDR2 YYREEE (reference sequence). CDR3 sequence reads: CASSLHTGTSAWNTEAFF. The CDR3 nucleotides are TGTGCCAGCAGCTTGCACACAGGGACTAGCGCGTGGAACACTGAAGCTTTCTTT.

The chain carries TRBV7-2 and TRBJ1-3; D unclear. The ends were cut back, 2 bases at V and 7 bases at J, with 6 bases in the middle. CDR3 size: 12 residues. CDR1 is SGHTA, CDR2 FQGNSA, per germline. The CDR3 spells CASSLNMNTIYF. For the CDR3, the DNA is TGTGCCAGCAGCTTAAATATGAACACCATATATTTT.

CDR3 coding DNA: TGCAGCGTTGATAACAGGGAGGCAGATGGCTACACCTTC. Residues: CSVDNREADGYTF. V is TRBV29-1 and J is TRBJ1-2; a possible D gene is TRBD1 (6 bases). CDR1 and CDR2 (germline): SQVTM, ANQGSEA. Between the trimmed V and J ends, which lost 3 bases and 6 bases, there was a span of 14 bases. The CDR3 contains 13 residues.

This clone was detected only a few times. J is TRBJ2-7 and V is TRBV2; maybe TRBD2 (5 bases). The length of the CDR3 is 14 residues. V lost 4 bases to trimming and J lost 6 bases, with 16 bases between them. CDR1 is SNHLY, CDR2 FYNNEI, per germline. CDR3 loop: CASSGIALPFEQYF. The CDR3 nucleotides are TGTGCCAGCAGTGGCATAGCGCTCCCTTTCGAGCAGTACTTC.